Following are 7 T cell receptor beta chains from one sample sequenced in a study of blood T cell repertoires in COVID-19. Repertoires were generated with immunoSEQ multiplex PCR, while TCRdb's copy carries only in-frame clones and drops some. The sample contains just under 100,000 clones, around 84% of which appear only once. The sample taken for sequencing was peripheral blood. All receptors derive from a woman in her fifties or sixties in a cohort sampled during active or convalescent COVID-19.

This clone occurred a few times. The rearrangement links TRBV29-1 to TRBJ2-5; 12 nucleotides line up with TRBD2. This CDR3 has 14 amino acids. Losses at the gene ends were 2 bases for V and 4 bases for J; bases not matched to a gene: 2. Germline values: CDR1 SQVTM, CDR2 ANQGSEA. The CDR3 protein is CSVERLAGAETQYF. The CDR3 DNA reads as TGCAGCGTTGAACGACTAGCGGGAGCAGAGACCCAGTACTTC.

The rearrangement links TRBV5-4 to TRBJ2-2; D unclear. Deletions cut 6 bases from V and 0 bases from J, with 15 bases between. CDR3 length: 16 amino acids. Germline CDR1 is SGHNT and CDR2 is YYREEE (reference sequence). Written as DNA, the CDR3 is TGTGCCAGCACCCGCGGCGGAACTTCGAACACCGGGGAGCTGTTTTTT. This gives the protein CASTRGGTSNTGELFF.

The chain recombines TRBV20-1 with TRBJ1-2; maybe TRBD1 (6 bases). Trimming pared 6 bases from V and 4 bases from J, leaving 9 bases between. This CDR3 region has 11 residues. CDR1 and CDR2 (germline): DFQATT, SNEGSKA (reference sequence). CDR3 coding DNA: TGCAGTGCCACAGGGCCCTATGGCTACACCTTC. Translation: CSATGPYGYTF.

This chain uses TRBV24-1 with TRBJ1-2; D is ambiguous. This CDR3 is built from 13 residues. V lost 2 bases to trimming and J lost 8 bases, with 11 bases between them. Germline V gene data show CDR1 as KGHDR and CDR2 as SFDVKD. The CDR3, as DNA: TGTGCCACCAGTGATTCCCTAAGCCGGGGCTACACCTTC. It yields the protein CATSDSLSRGYTF.

The chain recombines TRBV13 with TRBJ2-3; the D gene is possibly TRBD2 (5 bases). Trimming pared 4 bases from V and 1 base from J, leaving 12 bases between. This CDR3 comprises 15 residues. Per the germline V gene, CDR1 is PRHDT and CDR2 is FYEKMQ (reference sequence). The CDR3 sequence is CASSSRRGGTDTQYF. DNA of the CDR3: TGTGCCAGCAGCTCCCGACGGGGAGGCACAGATACGCAGTATTTT.

The J gene is TRBJ1-2, the V gene TRBV5-1; D may be TRBD1 (5 bases). V gave up 6 bases and J gave up 5 bases, with 17 bases separating them. This CDR3 contains 14 residues. In germline, CDR1 is SGHRS, CDR2 YFSETQ. The CDR3 here is CASNPFGATYGYTF. DNA of the CDR3: TGCGCCAGCAACCCTTTTGGGGCGACGTATGGCTACACCTTC.

V is TRBV5-1 and J is TRBJ1-2; 7 positions match TRBD1. This CDR3 comprises 13 residues. The V gene end was trimmed by 4 bases and the J gene end by 6 bases; junction bases not matched to a gene: 6. Germline assignment: CDR1 SGHRS and CDR2 YFSETQ. The CDR3 region has the DNA TGCGCCAGCAGCACGACAGGGTTCAATGGCTACACCTTC. The encoded protein is CASSTTGFNGYTF.